The sample holds a few counts of the clone carrying this T cell receptor (beta chain). What it recognizes is unknown. The data stem from a study of PD-1 blockade in classical Hodgkin lymphoma. This CDR3 region has 17 residues. Study-wide findings and caveats: For complete responders, baseline diversity was comparable to that of newly diagnosed patients. It was reported that newly diagnosed patients had less baseline TCR diversity than healthy donors.

The patients all showed relapse after autologous stem cell transplantation, while their brentuximab vedotin exposure varied. Complete response, partial response or progressive disease made up the best responses. Generated by immunoSEQ multiplex PCR, the TCRdb table keeps only in-frame clones and is missing some. The sample yields 55,000 to 75,000 clones, about two thirds seen once. This TCR was recovered from a human donor with classical Hodgkin lymphoma. J is TRBJ1-5 and V is TRBV12-2. TRBV12-2 is an annotated pseudogene. This material consisted of peripheral blood mononuclear cells (PBMCs), taken before the second cycle of nivolumab. Written as DNA, the CDR3 is TGTGCAAGTCGCTTAGGGCCCCGGGACCCACATCATCAGCCCCAGCATTTT. Translation: CASRLGPRDPHHQPQHF.